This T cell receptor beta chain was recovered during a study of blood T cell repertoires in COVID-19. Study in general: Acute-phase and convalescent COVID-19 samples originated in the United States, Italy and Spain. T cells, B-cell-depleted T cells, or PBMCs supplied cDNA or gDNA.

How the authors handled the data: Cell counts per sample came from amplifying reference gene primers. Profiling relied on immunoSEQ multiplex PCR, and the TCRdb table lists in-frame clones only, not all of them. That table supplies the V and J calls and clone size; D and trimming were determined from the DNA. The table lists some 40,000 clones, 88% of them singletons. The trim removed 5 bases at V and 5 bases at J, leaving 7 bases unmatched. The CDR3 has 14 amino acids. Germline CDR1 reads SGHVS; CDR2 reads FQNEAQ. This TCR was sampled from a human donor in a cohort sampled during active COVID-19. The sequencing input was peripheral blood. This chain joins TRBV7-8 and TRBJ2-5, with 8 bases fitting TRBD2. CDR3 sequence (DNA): TGTGCCAGCAGCCCCGAAGCGGGAGAGGAGACCCAGTACTTC. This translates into CASSPEAGEETQYF.